This T cell receptor (beta chain) was obtained from a study of T cells in Graves' hyperthyroidism and ophthalmopathy. Across the study: Once the initial diagnosis was made, peripheral blood was obtained before any treatment.

The CDR3 has 14 residues. Germline CDR1 reads PRHDT; CDR2 reads FYEKMQ (reference sequence). As concerns this clonotype: A junction boundary mismatches the germline segment, possibly from a read error.

RNA transcripts provided the source from which TCR beta CDR3 regions were amplified. First-round RT-PCR of the TCR CDR3 relied on the HTBI primer set. One entry per CDR3 protein results from TCRdb running MiXCR on the multiplex PCR reads. The table shows 450,000 to 550,000 distinct CDR3 sequences, with roughly 24% occurring only once. With duration under 3 months, ophthalmopathy was active: Clinical Activity Score at least 3, NOSPECS at least 4. The diagnoses drew upon clinical symptoms, serum thyroxine and TRAb, thyroid ultrasound and orbital computed tomography. The source of the PBMCs was approximately 10 ml of fresh peripheral blood.

This clonotype was obtained from a woman in her 30s with Graves' ophthalmopathy. The sequencing input was blood. This chain uses TRBV13 with TRBJ1-5, with D possibly TRBD1 on 6 matching bases. This CDR3 is CASSYRDTNRPQHF. The CDR3 DNA reads TGTGCCAGCAGCTACCGGGACACTAATCGGCCCCAGCATTTT.